A single sample gave rise to the 7 T cell receptor beta chains below, sequenced in a study of Ad26.COV2.S vaccination and SARS-CoV-2 variants. TCRdb's table, derived via immunoSEQ multiplex PCR, lists solely in-frame clones and lacks some. Of just over 350,000 clones listed, around 84% were seen once; the top ten hold roughly 3.1%. Treatment reported: 15 to 20 received Ad26.COV2.S at low or high dose, single or two shots; roughly 5 received placebo; per-sample allocation not given. Sample collection was performed on day 63 after the first vaccine or placebo injection. Specimen: peripheral blood, collected in a trial of Ad26.COV2.S vaccine versus placebo. The receptors here all came from a person between 18 and 60 years old who received the Ad26.COV2.S COVID-19 vaccine or a placebo.

The chain combines TRBV7-9 with TRBJ2-2, with 8 positions matching TRBD2. V dropped 2 bases and J dropped 3; count of bases not matched to a gene: 2. The CDR3 totals 15 residues. Germline V CDR1 and CDR2: SEHNR, FQNEAQ (reference sequence). The CDR3 here is CASSLRGGDTGELFF. The DNA for the CDR3 is TGTGCCAGCAGCTTACGGGGGGGTGACACCGGGGAGCTGTTTTTT.

J is TRBJ2-7 and V is TRBV9; D not resolved. This CDR3 is 14 amino acids long. The germline V gene has CDR1 SGDLS and CDR2 YYNGEE. The V end was cut by 0 bases, the J end by 1 base, with 8 bases between. The CDR3 region has the DNA TGTGCCAGCAGCGTAGGAGGAATTTCCTACGAGCAGTACTTC. Translation gives CASSVGGISYEQYF. Full variable domain (rest looked up from reference TRBV9 and TRBJ2-7): DSGVTQTPKHLITATGQRVTLRCSPRSGDLSVYWYQQSLDQGLQFLIQYYNGEERAKGNILERFSAQQFPDLHSELNLSSLELGDSALYFCASSVGGISYEQYFGPGTRLTVT.

The chain links TRBV6-5 to TRBJ2-7; 7 bases are shared with TRBD1. Germline lookup yields CDR1 MNHEY and CDR2 SVGAGI. This CDR3 has 16 residues. Germline trimming cut 0 bases from V and 3 bases from J; bases unmatched to any gene: 8. The CDR3 DNA is TGTGCCAGCAGTTACTCGGGGAACAGGGGCTACTACGAGCAGTACTTC. Encoded protein: CASSYSGNRGYYEQYF.

The chain is built from TRBV28 and TRBJ2-1; D is undetermined. Trimming took 7 bases from V and 6 from J, leaving 7 bases between them. The CDR3 is made up of 11 amino acids. Germline-derived CDR1 and CDR2 are MDHEN and SYDVKM. DNA for the CDR3: TGTGCCAGCACTACCCCCAATGAGCAGTTCTTC. This encodes CASTTPNEQFF.

The chain uses TRBV24-1 and TRBJ1-5; 10 bases match TRBD1. From germline, CDR1 is KGHDR and CDR2 SFDVKD. V lost 4 bases, J lost 2 bases, and 1 base stayed unmatched. The CDR3 is 15 amino acids. The CDR3 DNA reads as TGTGCCACCAGTGACGGACAGGGGGGCAATCAGCCCCAGCATTTT. Its translation: CATSDGQGGNQPQHF.

The V gene is TRBV9, the J gene TRBJ2-3, with 12 bases identical to TRBD1. The germline CDR1 and CDR2 sequences are SGDLS and YYNGEE. The V and J ends lost 2 bases and 5 bases, in that order; junction bases with no gene match: 12. CDR3 length: 18 amino acids. CDR3 residues: CASSVGGTGGFSGDTQYF. The CDR3 region has the DNA TGTGCCAGCAGCGTTGGCGGGACAGGGGGCTTTTCGGGAGATACGCAGTATTTT.

This clone has only one observation. The gene calls are TRBV6-6 and TRBJ1-6; TRBD1 aligns across 9 bases. This CDR3 has 14 amino acids. Trimming at V came to 8 bases and at J to 8 bases, leaving 7 bases not matched to a gene. Looked up from germline, CDR1 is MNHNY and CDR2 is SVGAGI (reference sequence). CDR3 nucleotide sequence: TGTGCCAGCGGGCCCCGGGACAGGGATTCACCCCTCCACTTT. It is translated as CASGPRDRDSPLHF.